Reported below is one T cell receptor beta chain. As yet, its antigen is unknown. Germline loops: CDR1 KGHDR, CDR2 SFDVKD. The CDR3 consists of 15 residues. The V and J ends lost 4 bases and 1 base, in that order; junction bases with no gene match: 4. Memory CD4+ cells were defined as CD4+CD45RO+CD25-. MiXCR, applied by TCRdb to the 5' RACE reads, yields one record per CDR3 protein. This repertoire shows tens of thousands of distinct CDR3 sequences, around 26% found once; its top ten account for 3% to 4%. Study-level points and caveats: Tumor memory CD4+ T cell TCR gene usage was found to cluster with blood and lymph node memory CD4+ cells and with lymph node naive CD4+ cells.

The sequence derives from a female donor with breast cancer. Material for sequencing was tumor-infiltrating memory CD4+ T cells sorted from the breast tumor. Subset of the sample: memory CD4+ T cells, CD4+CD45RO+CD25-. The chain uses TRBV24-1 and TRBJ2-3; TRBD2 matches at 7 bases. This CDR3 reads CATSEPGRGTDTQYF. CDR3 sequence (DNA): TGTGCCACCAGTGAGCCGGGGAGGGGCACAGATACGCAGTATTTT.